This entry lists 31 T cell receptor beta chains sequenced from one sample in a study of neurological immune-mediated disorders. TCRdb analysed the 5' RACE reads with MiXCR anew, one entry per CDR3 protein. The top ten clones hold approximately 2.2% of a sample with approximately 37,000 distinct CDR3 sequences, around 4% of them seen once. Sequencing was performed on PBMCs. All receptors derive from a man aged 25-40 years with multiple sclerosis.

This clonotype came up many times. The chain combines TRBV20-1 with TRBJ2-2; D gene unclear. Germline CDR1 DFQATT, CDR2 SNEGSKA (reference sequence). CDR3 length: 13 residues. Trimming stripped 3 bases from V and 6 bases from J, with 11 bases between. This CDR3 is CSASSARAGELFF. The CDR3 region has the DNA TGCAGTGCTAGTTCGGCTCGGGCCGGGGAGCTGTTTTTT.

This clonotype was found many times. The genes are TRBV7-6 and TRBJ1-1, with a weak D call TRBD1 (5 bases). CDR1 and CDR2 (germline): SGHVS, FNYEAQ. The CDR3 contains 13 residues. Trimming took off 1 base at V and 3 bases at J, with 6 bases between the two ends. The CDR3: CASSLVRDTEAFF. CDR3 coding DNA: TGTGCCAGCAGCTTAGTCAGGGACACTGAAGCTTTCTTT.

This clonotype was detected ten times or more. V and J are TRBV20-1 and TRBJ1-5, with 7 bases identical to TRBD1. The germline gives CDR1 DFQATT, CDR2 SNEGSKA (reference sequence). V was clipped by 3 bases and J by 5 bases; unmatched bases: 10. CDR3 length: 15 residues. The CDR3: CSASPRTGLDQPQHF. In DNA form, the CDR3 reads TGCAGTGCTAGTCCGAGGACAGGATTGGATCAGCCCCAGCATTTT.

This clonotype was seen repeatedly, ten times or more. As DNA, the CDR3 is TGCAGTGCTAGAAGGGACAGCACCGGGGAGCTGTTTTTT. Encoded protein: CSARRDSTGELFF. This chain joins TRBV20-1 and TRBJ2-2; 7 nucleotides line up with TRBD1. Per germline, CDR1 DFQATT and CDR2 SNEGSKA (reference sequence). J gave up 4 bases and V 2 bases, and 1 base lay outside the gene matches. This CDR3 is 13 amino acids long.

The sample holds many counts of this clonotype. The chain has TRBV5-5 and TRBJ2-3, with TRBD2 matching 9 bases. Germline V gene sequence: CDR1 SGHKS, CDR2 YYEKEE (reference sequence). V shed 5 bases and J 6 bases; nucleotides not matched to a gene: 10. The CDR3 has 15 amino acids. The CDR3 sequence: CASSSGTSYSDTQYF. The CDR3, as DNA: TGTGCCAGCAGTTCCGGGACTAGCTACTCGGATACGCAGTATTTT.

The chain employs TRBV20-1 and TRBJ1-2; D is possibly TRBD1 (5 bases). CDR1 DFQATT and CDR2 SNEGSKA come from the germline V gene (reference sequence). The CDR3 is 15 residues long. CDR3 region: CGTRLTGGFGYGYTF. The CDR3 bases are TGCGGTACCCGACTGACTGGGGGATTCGGCTATGGCTACACCTTC.

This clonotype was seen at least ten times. CDR3: CASSLTGPSYEQYF. CDR3 DNA: TGCGCCAGCAGTTTGACAGGGCCTTCGTACGAGCAGTACTTC. V and J are TRBV5-1 and TRBJ2-7, with 7 bases matching TRBD1. The CDR3 runs to 14 residues. V dropped 5 bases and J dropped 4; count of bases not matched to a gene: 9. The V gene's germline CDR1 is SGHRS and CDR2 YFSETQ.

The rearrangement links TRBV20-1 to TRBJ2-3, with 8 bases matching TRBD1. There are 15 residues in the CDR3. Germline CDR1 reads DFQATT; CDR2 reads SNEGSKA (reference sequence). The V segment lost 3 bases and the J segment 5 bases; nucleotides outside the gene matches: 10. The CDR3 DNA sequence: TGCAGTGCTAGGGAGGCACAGGGGGTTGGAGATACGCAGTATTTT. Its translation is CSAREAQGVGDTQYF.

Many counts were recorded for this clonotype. The CDR3 here is CASSFGSTNEKLFF. The CDR3 region has the DNA TGTGCCAGCAGCTTTGGGTCAACTAATGAAAAACTGTTTTTT. The chain is built from TRBV7-9 and TRBJ1-4; D gene unclear. V shed 3 bases and J shed 0 bases, with 5 bases lying between them. Germline CDR1 SEHNR, CDR2 FQNEAQ (reference sequence). This CDR3 comprises 14 residues. Variable domain in full (rest from reference TRBV7-9 and TRBJ1-4): DTGVSQNPRHKITKRGQNVTFRCDPISEHNRLYWYRQTLGQGPEFLTYFQNEAQLEKSRLLSDRFSAERPKGSFSTLEIQRTEQGDSAMYLCASSFGSTNEKLFFGSGTQLSVL.

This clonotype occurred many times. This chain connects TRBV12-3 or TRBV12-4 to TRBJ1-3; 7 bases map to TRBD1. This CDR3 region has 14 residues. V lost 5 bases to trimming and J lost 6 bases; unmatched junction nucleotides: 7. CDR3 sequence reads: CASSNRGEVNTIYF. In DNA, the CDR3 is TGTGCCAGCAGTAACAGGGGAGAAGTAAACACCATATATTTT.

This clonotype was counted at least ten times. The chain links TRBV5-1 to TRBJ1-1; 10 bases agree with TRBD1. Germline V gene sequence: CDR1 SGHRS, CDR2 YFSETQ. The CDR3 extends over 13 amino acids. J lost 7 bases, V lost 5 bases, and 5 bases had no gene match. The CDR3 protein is CASRGQGPSEAFF. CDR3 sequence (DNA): TGCGCCAGCAGGGGACAGGGGCCGAGTGAAGCTTTCTTT.

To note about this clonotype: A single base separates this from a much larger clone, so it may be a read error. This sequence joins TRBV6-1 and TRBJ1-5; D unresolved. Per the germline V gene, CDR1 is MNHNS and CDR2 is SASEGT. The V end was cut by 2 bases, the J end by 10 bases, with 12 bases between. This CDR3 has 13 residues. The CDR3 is CASSETVGGPQHF. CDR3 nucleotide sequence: TGTGCCAGCAGTGAAACAGTGGGAGGCCCCCAGCATTTT.

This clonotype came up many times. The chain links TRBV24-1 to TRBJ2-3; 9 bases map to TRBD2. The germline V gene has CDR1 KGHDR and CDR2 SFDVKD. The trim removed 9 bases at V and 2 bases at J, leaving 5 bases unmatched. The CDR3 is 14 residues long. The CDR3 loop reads CATAKRGATDTQYF. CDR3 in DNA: TGTGCCACCGCTAAGCGGGGGGCCACAGATACGCAGTATTTT.

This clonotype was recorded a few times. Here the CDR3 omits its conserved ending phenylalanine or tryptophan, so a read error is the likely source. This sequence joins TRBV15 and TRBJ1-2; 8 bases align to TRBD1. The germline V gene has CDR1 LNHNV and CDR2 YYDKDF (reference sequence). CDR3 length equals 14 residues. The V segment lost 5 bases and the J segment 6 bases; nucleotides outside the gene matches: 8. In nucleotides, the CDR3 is TGTGCCACCAGCCTCGACACAGGGGGGAATGGCTACACCATC. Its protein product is CATSLDTGGNGYTI.

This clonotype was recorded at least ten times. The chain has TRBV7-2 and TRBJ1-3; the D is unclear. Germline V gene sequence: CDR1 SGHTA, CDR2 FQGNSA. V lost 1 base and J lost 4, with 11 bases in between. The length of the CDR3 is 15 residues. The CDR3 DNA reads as TGTGCCAGCAGCTTAGTTCCGGGCTCGGGAAACACCATATATTTT. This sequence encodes CASSLVPGSGNTIYF.

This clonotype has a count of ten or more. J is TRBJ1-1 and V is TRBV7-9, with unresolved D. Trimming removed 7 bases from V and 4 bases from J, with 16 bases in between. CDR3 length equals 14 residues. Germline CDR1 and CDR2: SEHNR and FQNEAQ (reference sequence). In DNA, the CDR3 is TGTGCCAGCACTAACGCCCCGGCAAGCACTGAAGCTTTCTTT. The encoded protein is CASTNAPASTEAFF.

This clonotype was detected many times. CDR3 sequence reads: CASSYSRGLRGANEQFF. In DNA form, the CDR3 reads TGTGCCAGCAGTTACTCGAGGGGACTTAGAGGAGCCAATGAGCAGTTCTTC. The chain joins TRBV6-2 or TRBV6-3 to TRBJ2-1, with D perhaps matching TRBD2 (6 bases). The CDR3 sequence is 17 residues long. V shed 0 bases and J shed 6 bases, with 18 bases lying between them. The germline CDR1 and CDR2 sequences are MNHEY and SVGEGT.

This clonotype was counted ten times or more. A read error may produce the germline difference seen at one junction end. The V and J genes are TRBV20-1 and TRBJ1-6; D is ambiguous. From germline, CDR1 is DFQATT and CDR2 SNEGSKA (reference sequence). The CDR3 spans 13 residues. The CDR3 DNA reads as TGCAGTGCTAGGAATGGGATTAACTCACCCCTCAACTTT. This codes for CSARNGINSPLNF.

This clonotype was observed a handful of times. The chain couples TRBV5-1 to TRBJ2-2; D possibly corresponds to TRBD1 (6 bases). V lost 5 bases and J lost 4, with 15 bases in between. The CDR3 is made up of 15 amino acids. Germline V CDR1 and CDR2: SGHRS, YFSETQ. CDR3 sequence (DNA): TGCGCCAGCAGTTTCGACACAGGGACCACCGGGGAGCTGTTTTTT. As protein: CASSFDTGTTGELFF.

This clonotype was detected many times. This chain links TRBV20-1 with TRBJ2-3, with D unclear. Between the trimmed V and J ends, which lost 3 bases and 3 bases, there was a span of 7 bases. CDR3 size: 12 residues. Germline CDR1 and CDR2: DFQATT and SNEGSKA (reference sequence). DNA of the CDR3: TGCAGTGCTAGCCCCGGGACAGATACGCAGTATTTT. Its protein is CSASPGTDTQYF.

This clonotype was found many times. The CDR3 sequence is CASSPSKDWLGGNEQFF. DNA of the CDR3: TGTGCCAGCAGCCCCTCAAAAGACTGGCTGGGGGGCAATGAGCAGTTCTTC. This chain connects TRBV9 to TRBJ2-1, with D possibly being TRBD2 (6 bases). In germline, CDR1 is SGDLS, CDR2 YYNGEE. Between the trimmed V and J ends, which lost 4 bases and 6 bases, there was a span of 23 bases. This CDR3 region has 17 residues.

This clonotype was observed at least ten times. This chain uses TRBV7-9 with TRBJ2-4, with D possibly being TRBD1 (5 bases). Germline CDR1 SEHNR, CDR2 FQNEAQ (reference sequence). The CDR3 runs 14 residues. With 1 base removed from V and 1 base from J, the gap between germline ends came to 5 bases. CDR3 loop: CASSLDRAKNIQYF. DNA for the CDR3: TGTGCCAGCAGCTTAGACAGGGCCAAAAACATTCAGTACTTC.

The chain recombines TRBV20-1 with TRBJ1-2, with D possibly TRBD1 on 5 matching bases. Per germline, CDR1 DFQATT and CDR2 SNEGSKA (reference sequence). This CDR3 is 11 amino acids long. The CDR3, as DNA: TGCGGGACGAACCCGAACTATGGCTACACCTTC. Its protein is CGTNPNYGYTF.

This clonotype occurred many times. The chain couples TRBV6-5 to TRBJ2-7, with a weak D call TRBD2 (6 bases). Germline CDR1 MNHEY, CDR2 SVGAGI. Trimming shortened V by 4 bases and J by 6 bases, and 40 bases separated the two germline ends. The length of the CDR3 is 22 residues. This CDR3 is CASSSNRPRRGLLPLSGGEQYF. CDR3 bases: TGTGCCAGCAGTTCAAACCGGCCTCGGAGAGGACTTTTACCGTTGTCCGGGGGCGAGCAGTACTTC.

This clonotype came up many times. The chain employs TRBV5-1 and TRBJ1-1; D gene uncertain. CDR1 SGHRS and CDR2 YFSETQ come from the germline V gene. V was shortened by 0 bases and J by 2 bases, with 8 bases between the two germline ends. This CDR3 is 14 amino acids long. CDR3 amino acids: CASSLEWINTEAFF. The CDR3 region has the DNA TGCGCCAGCAGCTTGGAATGGATAAACACTGAAGCTTTCTTT.

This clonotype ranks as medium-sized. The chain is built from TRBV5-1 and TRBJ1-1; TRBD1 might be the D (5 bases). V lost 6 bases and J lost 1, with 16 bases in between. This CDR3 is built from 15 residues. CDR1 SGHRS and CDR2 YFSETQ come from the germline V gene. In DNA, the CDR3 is TGCGCCAGCACAAACCCCCGGGGCCGGAACACTGAAGCTTTCTTT. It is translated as CASTNPRGRNTEAFF.

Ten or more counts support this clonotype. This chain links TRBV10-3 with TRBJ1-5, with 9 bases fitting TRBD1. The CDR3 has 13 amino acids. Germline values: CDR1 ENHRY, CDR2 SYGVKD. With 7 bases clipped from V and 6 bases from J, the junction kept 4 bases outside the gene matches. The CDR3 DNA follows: TGTGCCATCACACCGGGACAGGGTCAGCCCCAGCATTTT. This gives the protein CAITPGQGQPQHF.

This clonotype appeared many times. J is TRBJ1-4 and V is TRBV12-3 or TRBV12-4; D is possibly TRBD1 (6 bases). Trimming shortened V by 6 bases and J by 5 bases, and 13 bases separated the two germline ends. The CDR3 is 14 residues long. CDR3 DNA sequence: TGTGCCAGCAGCGCGACAGGTTTAAATGAAAAACTGTTTTTT. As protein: CASSATGLNEKLFF.

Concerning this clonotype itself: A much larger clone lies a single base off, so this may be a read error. CDR3 nucleotides: TGTGCCAGCTCAACAGGCGGTGAGACCCAGTACTTC. Translation: CASSTGGETQYF. This chain uses TRBV18 with TRBJ2-5; perhaps TRBD1 as D (5 bases). The CDR3 spans 12 residues. Germline V gene lookup returns CDR1 KGHSH and CDR2 LQKENI. The germline V and J ends were trimmed by 5 bases and 5 bases, with 9 bases remaining between them.

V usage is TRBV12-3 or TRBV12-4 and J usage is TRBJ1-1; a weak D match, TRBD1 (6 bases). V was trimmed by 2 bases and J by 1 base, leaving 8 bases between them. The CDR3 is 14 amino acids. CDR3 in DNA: TGTGCCAGCAGTTTAACAGGGAGGAACACTGAAGCTTTCTTT. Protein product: CASSLTGRNTEAFF.

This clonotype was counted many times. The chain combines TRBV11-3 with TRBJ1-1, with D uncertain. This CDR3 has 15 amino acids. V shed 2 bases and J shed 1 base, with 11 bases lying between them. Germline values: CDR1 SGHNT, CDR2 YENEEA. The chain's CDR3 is CASSLSFGKNTEAFF. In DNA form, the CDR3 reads TGTGCCAGCAGCTTATCTTTCGGAAAGAACACTGAAGCTTTCTTT. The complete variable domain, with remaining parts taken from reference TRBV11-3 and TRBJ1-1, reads EAGVVQSPRYKIIEKKQPVAFWCNPISGHNTLYWYLQNLGQGPELLIRYENEEAVDDSQLPKDRFSAERLKGVDSTLKIQPAELGDSAVYLCASSLSFGKNTEAFFGQGTRLTVV.